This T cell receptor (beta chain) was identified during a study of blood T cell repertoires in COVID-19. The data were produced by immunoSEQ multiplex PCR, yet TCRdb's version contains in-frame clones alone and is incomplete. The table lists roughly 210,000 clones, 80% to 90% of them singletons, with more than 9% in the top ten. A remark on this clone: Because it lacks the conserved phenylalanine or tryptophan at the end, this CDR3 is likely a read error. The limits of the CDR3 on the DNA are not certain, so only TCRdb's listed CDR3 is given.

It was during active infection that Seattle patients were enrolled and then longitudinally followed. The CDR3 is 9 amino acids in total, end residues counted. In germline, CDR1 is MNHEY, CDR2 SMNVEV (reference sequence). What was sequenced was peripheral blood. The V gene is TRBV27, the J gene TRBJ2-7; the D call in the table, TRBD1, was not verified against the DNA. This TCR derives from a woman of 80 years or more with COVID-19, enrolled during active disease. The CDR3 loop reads CASWLQGYI.